This TCR beta chain was retrieved from a study of post-analysis software for immune sequencing data. Background on the study: Patients had relapsing-remitting, secondary progressive or progressive-relapsing multiple sclerosis; some lacked subtype. Overall study results and limits: Higher frequency in patients than in controls was seen for about 5 TRBV segments, with TRBV5-6, TRBV5-1 and TRBV20-1 among them.

Unique molecular identifiers had been added to the TCR beta cDNA libraries. In TCRdb, the PCR reads were re-called with MiXCR into one record per CDR3 protein. Found here are fewer than 850,000 distinct CDR3 sequences, just over 45% of them singletons; the top ten hold approximately 5%. This CDR3 has 12 amino acids. CDR1 and CDR2 from the germline V gene are SNHLY and FYNNEI. This clonotype was seen more than once but under ten times. Its matching antigen is unknown. The receptor's source is a girl aged 5 to 17 with multiple sclerosis. The sequencing input was blood. The rearrangement links TRBV2 to TRBJ2-7, with unresolved D. The closer fit of TRBJ2-5 to the DNA end suggests the J call may be wrong. Written as DNA, the CDR3 is TGTGCCAGCAGTGAACCCCAAGAGACCCAGTACTTC. Encoded protein: CASSEPQETQYF.